This entry lists 8 T cell receptor beta chains sequenced from one sample in a study of T cell responses to AZD1222 COVID-19 vaccine. Assay used: immunoSEQ multiplex PCR; TCRdb lists only in-frame clones, some missing. Of 35,000 or so clones detected, roughly nine tenths appear once; the ten largest clones hold 7%. The material sequenced was peripheral blood, taken on day 0 of AZD1222 vaccination. The receptors were gathered from an adult in good health.

The rearrangement links TRBV4-2 to TRBJ2-2; perhaps TRBD1 as D (5 bases). Germline-derived CDR1 and CDR2 are LGHNA and YNFKEQ. Trimming took off 0 bases at V and 0 bases at J, with 5 bases between the two ends. The CDR3 has 15 amino acids. Here the CDR3 reads CASSQDRANTGELFF. The CDR3 nucleotides are TGTGCCAGCAGCCAAGACAGGGCGAACACCGGGGAGCTGTTTTTT.

V usage is TRBV5-4 and J usage is TRBJ2-3, with 9 nucleotides matching TRBD2. V lost 4 bases and J lost 2; bases outside the gene matches: 5. This CDR3 spans 15 amino acids. Germline CDR1 and CDR2: SGHNT and YYREEE (reference sequence). The CDR3 spells CASSGTSRLTDTQYF. The DNA of the CDR3 is TGTGCCAGCAGCGGGACTAGCAGACTCACAGATACGCAGTATTTT.

The V and J genes are TRBV28 and TRBJ1-6; the match to TRBD1 covers 8 bases. The CDR3 is made up of 15 amino acids. Per the germline V gene, CDR1 is MDHEN and CDR2 is SYDVKM. J was trimmed by 7 bases and V by 1 base; bases with no gene match: 3. CDR3 region: CASSLSWTGNSPLHF. As DNA, the CDR3 is TGTGCCAGCAGTTTATCCTGGACAGGGAATTCACCCCTCCACTTT.

The chain couples TRBV19 to TRBJ2-1; 8 nucleotides line up with TRBD2. The germline gives CDR1 LNHDA, CDR2 SQIVND (reference sequence). This CDR3 is built from 15 residues. V lost 6 bases, J lost 4 bases, and 8 bases stayed unmatched. The CDR3 bases are TGTGCCAGTAGACGGGCGGGAGGCGGTTACAATGAGCAGTTCTTC. Amino acids: CASRRAGGGYNEQFF.

This chain joins TRBV9 and TRBJ2-7; D may be TRBD1 (5 bases). Germline V CDR1 and CDR2: SGDLS, YYNGEE. This CDR3 is 15 amino acids long. Deletions cut 0 bases from V and 2 bases from J, with 12 bases between. CDR3 nucleotide sequence: TGTGCCAGCAGCGTAGGCAGGGTAGGGACCTACGAGCAGTACTTC. It encodes CASSVGRVGTYEQYF.

This clone was seen only once. DNA for the CDR3: TGTGCCAGCAGTTTGGGGGGACAGCGTCGAGAGCAGTACTTC. It codes for CASSLGGQRREQYF. The chain combines TRBV28 with TRBJ2-7, with D perhaps TRBD1 (7 bases). Germline V gene data show CDR1 as MDHEN and CDR2 as SYDVKM. Trimming took off 3 bases at V and 7 bases at J, with 16 bases between the two ends. This CDR3 region has 14 residues. Combining the CDR3 with reference TRBV28 and TRBJ2-7 gives the whole variable domain DVKVTQSSRYLVKRTGEKVFLECVQDMDHENMFWYRQDPGLGLRLIYFSYDVKMKEKGDIPEGYSVSREKKERFSLILESASTNQTSMYLCASSLGGQRREQYFGPGTRLTVT.

This chain joins TRBV2 and TRBJ2-2, with 9 bases fitting TRBD2. In germline, CDR1 is SNHLY, CDR2 FYNNEI. J gave up 5 bases and V 4 bases, and 5 bases lay outside the gene matches. This CDR3 is built from 15 residues. CDR3 in DNA: TGTGCCAGCAGTGTAATGCTAGCGGGGACCGGGGAGCTGTTTTTT. It yields the protein CASSVMLAGTGELFF.

The rearrangement links TRBV18 to TRBJ1-5; TRBD1 is a possible D gene (5 bases). Germline V lookup: CDR1 KGHSH, CDR2 LQKENI. This CDR3 has 17 amino acids. With 3 bases removed from V and 1 base from J, the gap between germline ends came to 16 bases. This CDR3 is CASSPTGTLGSNQPQHF. The CDR3 DNA reads as TGTGCCAGCTCACCTACTGGGACCTTGGGGAGCAATCAGCCCCAGCATTTT.